Following are 19 T cell receptor beta chains from one sample sequenced in a study of cytomegalovirus exposure and HLA in healthy donors. Researchers ran the PCR with 60 Vbeta and 13 Jbeta primers. TCRdb's copy holds only in-frame clones and misses some; the assay was immunoSEQ multiplex PCR. Among some 170,000 clones listed, roughly 79% were seen once. Sequenced input: PBMCs. The source is a woman aged 40 to 50 in good health and CMV-seronegative.

The genes are TRBV6-5 and TRBJ2-7; 11 bases fit TRBD1. Trimming cost V 6 bases and J 7 bases; bases outside gene matches: 11. The germline CDR1 and CDR2 sequences are MNHEY and SVGAGI. The CDR3 runs to 15 residues. DNA for the CDR3: TGTGCCAGCAGACAAGGACAGGGGGCGCGAGGGGAGCAGTACTTC. Protein sequence: CASRQGQGARGEQYF.

The chain joins TRBV5-1 to TRBJ2-2; possibly TRBD2 for D (5 bases). CDR1 SGHRS and CDR2 YFSETQ come from the germline V gene. This CDR3 contains 16 residues. V was shortened by 3 bases and J by 3 bases, with 15 bases between the two germline ends. DNA of the CDR3: TGCGCCAGCAGCTGGGGAGCGTCGGACTACACCGGGGAGCTGTTTTTT. Its translation is CASSWGASDYTGELFF.

This clone was detected once. The chain joins TRBV4-2 to TRBJ2-1; perhaps TRBD2 as D (6 bases). Trimming took off 0 bases at V and 0 bases at J, with 9 bases between the two ends. CDR3 length: 16 amino acids. Germline lookup yields CDR1 LGHNA and CDR2 YNFKEQ. CDR3 in amino acids: CASSQEAGSSYNEQFF. DNA for the CDR3: TGTGCCAGCAGCCAAGAGGCGGGAAGCTCCTACAATGAGCAGTTCTTC.

The J gene is TRBJ1-5, the V gene TRBV2; 8 bases are shared with TRBD1. CDR1 is SNHLY, CDR2 FYNNEI, per germline. The CDR3 sequence is 17 residues long. V was pared by 6 bases and J by 0 bases, with 10 bases of the junction left unmatched. DNA for the CDR3: TGTGCCAGCAGCGACAGGGGATTCTCTTTTAGCAATCAGCCCCAGCATTTT. Translated: CASSDRGFSFSNQPQHF.

This chain connects TRBV5-1 to TRBJ1-4; D gene unclear. This CDR3 has 16 residues. With 7 bases removed from V and 4 bases from J, the gap between germline ends came to 20 bases. Germline V gene lookup returns CDR1 SGHRS and CDR2 YFSETQ. The CDR3 reads CASAPAPGSGNEKLFF. CDR3 nucleotide sequence: TGCGCCAGCGCCCCCGCCCCGGGTTCCGGTAATGAAAAACTGTTTTTT.

This clone was seen only a few times. The chain employs TRBV25-1 and TRBJ2-7; perhaps TRBD1 as D (5 bases). The CDR3 is made up of 15 amino acids. CDR1 and CDR2 (germline): MGHDK, SYGVNS. The V and J ends lost 6 bases and 1 base respectively, with 16 bases between them. CDR3 residues: CASSPLWAGSYEQYF. In DNA, the CDR3 is TGTGCCAGCAGCCCCCTGTGGGCAGGGTCCTACGAGCAGTACTTC.

This clone was counted a few times. CDR3 loop: CASSERDSELYGYTF. CDR3 DNA: TGTGCCAGCAGTGAACGGGACAGTGAACTCTATGGCTACACCTTC. The chain combines TRBV6-1 with TRBJ1-2; 7 bases line up with TRBD1. CDR1 is MNHNS, CDR2 SASEGT, per germline. With 2 bases clipped from V and 4 bases from J, the junction kept 7 bases outside the gene matches. CDR3 length: 15 amino acids.

The chain links TRBV6-1 to TRBJ2-1, with D possibly being TRBD1 (5 bases). CDR3 size: 15 residues. V dropped 6 bases and J dropped 8 bases, with 20 bases sitting between them. CDR1 is MNHNS, CDR2 SASEGT, per germline. The CDR3, as DNA: TGTGCCAGCAGATACGGACCCACCTCAGGGTATGAGCAGTTCTTC. Its translation is CASRYGPTSGYEQFF.

This chain connects TRBV5-1 to TRBJ1-5; 8 bases agree with TRBD1. Germline trimming cut 0 bases from V and 3 bases from J; bases unmatched to any gene: 5. Per germline, CDR1 SGHRS and CDR2 YFSETQ. The CDR3 has 16 residues. Here the CDR3 reads CASSLGPTGVNQPQHF. The DNA for the CDR3 is TGCGCCAGCAGCTTGGGGCCGACAGGGGTCAATCAGCCCCAGCATTTT.

The CDR3 nucleotides are TGTGCCAGCAGTCGACAGGTTTCCCCGTGGGAGCAGTACTTC. It is translated as CASSRQVSPWEQYF. This chain links TRBV28 with TRBJ2-7, with D perhaps matching TRBD1 (6 bases). The V and J ends lost 5 bases and 7 bases respectively, with 18 bases between them. CDR1 and CDR2 from the germline V gene are MDHEN and SYDVKM. This CDR3 has 14 residues.

The chain is built from TRBV7-3 and TRBJ2-1; D perhaps matches TRBD2 (6 bases). This CDR3 has 13 residues. Germline loops: CDR1 SGHTA, CDR2 FQGTGA. V was clipped by 5 bases and J by 7 bases, with 12 bases between them. CDR3 nucleotides: TGTGCCAGCAGCCCCTCGACTAGGAATGAGCAGTTCTTC. Encoded protein: CASSPSTRNEQFF.

The genes are TRBV6-6 and TRBJ2-1, with a tentative D call TRBD2 (5 bases). V was clipped by 2 bases and J by 10 bases, with 6 bases between them. The CDR3 is 11 amino acids. Germline V gene sequence: CDR1 MNHNY, CDR2 SVGAGI (reference sequence). The CDR3 is CASSYQREQFF. CDR3 coding DNA: TGTGCCAGCAGTTACCAGCGGGAGCAGTTCTTC.

This chain connects TRBV28 to TRBJ2-7, with TRBD1 as a possible D gene (6 bases). Germline CDR1 reads MDHEN; CDR2 reads SYDVKM. The ends were cut back, 6 bases at V and 2 bases at J, with 17 bases in the middle. The CDR3 has 15 residues. CDR3 in DNA: TGTGCCAGCAGCCCTGGGGGCCGGACAACCTACGAGCAGTACTTC. The encoded protein is CASSPGGRTTYEQYF.

The chain employs TRBV5-1 and TRBJ2-1; 8 positions agree with TRBD2. There are 15 residues in the CDR3. V lost 2 bases and J lost 0; bases outside the gene matches: 1. The germline V gene encodes CDR1 SGHRS and CDR2 YFSETQ. This CDR3 reads CASSFGGDSYNEQFF. The CDR3 nucleotides read TGCGCCAGCAGCTTCGGGGGGGACTCCTACAATGAGCAGTTCTTC.

This chain links TRBV5-4 with TRBJ2-3; TRBD2 matches 11 bases. There are 16 residues in the CDR3. With 4 bases clipped from V and 2 bases from J, the junction kept 6 bases outside the gene matches. Germline CDR1 is SGHNT and CDR2 is YYREEE (reference sequence). Here the CDR3 reads CASSPLAGGSTDTQYF. CDR3 DNA: TGTGCCAGCAGCCCTCTAGCGGGAGGCTCCACAGATACGCAGTATTTT.

This chain connects TRBV28 to TRBJ2-6; 9 positions match TRBD2. This CDR3 contains 14 residues. The germline gives CDR1 MDHEN, CDR2 SYDVKM. CDR3 in amino acids: CASGSPNGANVLTF. The CDR3 DNA reads TGTGCTAGCGGGAGCCCGAATGGGGCCAACGTCCTGACTTTC. Full variable domain (remainder filled in from reference TRBV28 and TRBJ2-6): DVKVTQSSRYLVKRTGEKVFLECVQDMDHENMFWYRQDPGLGLRLIYFSYDVKMKEKGDIPEGYSVSREKKERFSLILESASTNQTSMYLCASGSPNGANVLTFGAGSRLTVL.

This clone was picked up a small number of times. The V gene is TRBV29-1, the J gene TRBJ2-5; TRBD2 aligns across 7 bases. The CDR3 totals 13 residues. V lost 1 base and J lost 5; bases outside the gene matches: 4. Germline V CDR1 and CDR2: SQVTM, ANQGSEA. The CDR3 sequence is CSVEVGGLETQYF. The CDR3 nucleotides read TGCAGCGTTGAAGTGGGGGGGTTGGAGACCCAGTACTTC.

V is TRBV9 and J is TRBJ2-6, with 7 bases that match TRBD1. After removal of 4 bases from V and 3 bases from J, the junction contained 4 bases not matched to a gene. CDR1 is SGDLS, CDR2 YYNGEE, per germline. The CDR3 runs 15 residues. The DNA of the CDR3 is TGTGCCAGCAGCCCGGACAGGAATGGGGCCAACGTCCTGACTTTC. This translates into CASSPDRNGANVLTF.

The rearrangement joins TRBV19 to TRBJ1-2; TRBD1 is a possible D gene (5 bases). Trimming shortened V by 3 bases and J by 5 bases, and 10 bases separated the two germline ends. Germline CDR1 reads LNHDA; CDR2 reads SQIVND (reference sequence). The length of the CDR3 is 13 residues. CDR3 sequence (DNA): TGTGCCAGTAGTATGTCCAGGGTATATGGCTACACCTTC. This sequence encodes CASSMSRVYGYTF.